The source of this T cell receptor (beta chain) is a study of blood T cell repertoires in COVID-19. Study-level background: Samples of COVID-19 (acute and convalescent) were obtained from the United States, Italy and Spain.

Sequencing used immunoSEQ multiplex PCR; TCRdb keeps in-frame clones, though not all of them. Here the sample spans fewer than 200,000 clones, around 84% being singletons. Participant ages covered 18 to 89 years across 24 US areas. Cohorts were determined from participant-reported clinical history. CDR3 size: 16 residues. Trimming shortened V by 4 bases and J by 2 bases, and 15 bases separated the two germline ends. Germline-derived CDR1 and CDR2 are LGHNT and FRNRAP. This sequence was found in a man aged 50-60 years who had recovered from COVID-19. The chain combines TRBV12-5 with TRBJ2-1, with D possibly TRBD1 on 5 matching bases. Sequenced sample: PBMCs or T cells enriched from blood (not recorded which). The CDR3 sequence is CASGSAVTATYNEQFF. CDR3 DNA sequence: TGTGCTAGTGGTTCGGCTGTGACAGCGACCTACAATGAGCAGTTCTTC.